The 21 T cell receptor beta chains reported below all come from one sample, sequenced in a study of beta chain features in type 1 diabetes. Study-level results: When Type 1 diabetes patients were examined, their TCRB CDR3s proved moderately but significantly shorter in all four CD4+ subsets.

These receptors are not linked to any known antigen. Reverse transcription of all isolated RNA meant that expressed TCRB transcripts were sequenced. The method was immunoSEQ multiplex PCR; TCRdb's version includes in-frame clones alone and lacks a portion of them. The table lists a few hundred thousand clones, 9.5% to 13% of them singletons. The material sequenced was naive CD4+ T cells from blood. The receptors shown here come from a man aged 25-45 years with type 1 diabetes.

This clone was observed a few times. The chain employs TRBV5-1 and TRBJ2-7; 7 bases map to TRBD1. Unmatched junction bases numbered 7, after V lost 4 bases and J lost 3 bases. The CDR3 totals 14 residues. Per the germline V gene, CDR1 is SGHRS and CDR2 is YFSETQ. The CDR3 is CASSPSQGIYEQYF. CDR3 coding DNA: TGCGCCAGCAGCCCCTCACAGGGGATCTACGAGCAGTACTTC.

This clone was seen a few times. The chain is built from TRBV9 and TRBJ1-6; D gene uncertain. V dropped 4 bases and J dropped 6 bases, with 17 bases sitting between them. The V gene's germline CDR1 is SGDLS and CDR2 YYNGEE. CDR3 length equals 16 residues. CDR3 nucleotide sequence: TGTGCCAGCAGCCCCCACCGCTTGGCCCTTAATTCACCCCTCCACTTT. Protein: CASSPHRLALNSPLHF. The full variable domain, completed using reference TRBV9 and TRBJ1-6, is DSGVTQTPKHLITATGQRVTLRCSPRSGDLSVYWYQQSLDQGLQFLIQYYNGEERAKGNILERFSAQQFPDLHSELNLSSLELGDSALYFCASSPHRLALNSPLHFGNGTRLTVT.

This clone appeared a few times. This sequence joins TRBV7-9 and TRBJ1-1; D gene ambiguous. The CDR3 length is 14 residues. Per the germline V gene, CDR1 is SEHNR and CDR2 is FQNEAQ (reference sequence). Trimming removed 1 base at V and 3 bases at J, with 9 bases between. CDR3 sequence reads: CASSLESGYTEAFF. As DNA, the CDR3 is TGTGCCAGCAGCTTAGAGTCAGGTTACACTGAAGCTTTCTTT.

This chain links TRBV10-3 with TRBJ1-1; D is ambiguous. This CDR3 is 13 amino acids long. CDR1 is ENHRY and CDR2 is SYGVKD in the germline V gene. V dropped 4 bases and J dropped 0 bases, with 6 bases sitting between them. CDR3 DNA sequence: TGTGCCATCAGTGCAGAAGTGAACACTGAAGCTTTCTTT. This encodes CAISAEVNTEAFF.

This clone was seen a handful of times. The rearrangement uses TRBV29-1 and TRBJ1-5; D is perhaps TRBD1 (6 bases). The CDR3 has 15 residues. Looked up from germline, CDR1 is SQVTM and CDR2 is ANQGSEA. V was shortened by 4 bases and J by 0 bases, with 13 bases between the two germline ends. CDR3: CSVVLGGYSNQPQHF. The DNA for the CDR3 is TGCAGCGTTGTATTAGGGGGTTATAGCAATCAGCCCCAGCATTTT. Drawing the rest from reference TRBV29-1 and TRBJ1-5, the complete variable domain is SAVISQKPSRDICQRGTSLTIQCQVDSQVTMMFWYRQQPGQSLTLIATANQGSEATYESGFVIDKFPISRPNLTFSTLTVSNMSPEDSSIYLCSVVLGGYSNQPQHFGDGTRLSIL.

The chain combines TRBV7-2 with TRBJ2-1, with D hard to call. The CDR3 is made up of 12 amino acids. Trimming removed 5 bases at V and 12 bases at J, with 14 bases between. CDR1 and CDR2 from the germline V gene are SGHTA and FQGNSA. The CDR3 loop is CASSPDSHGQFF. The CDR3 DNA follows: TGTGCCAGCAGCCCAGACTCGCACGGGCAGTTCTTC.

This chain joins TRBV5-1 and TRBJ2-3; D is perhaps TRBD2 (5 bases). Germline loops: CDR1 SGHRS, CDR2 YFSETQ. V was shortened by 0 bases and J by 2 bases, with 10 bases between the two germline ends. The CDR3 has 15 amino acids. The CDR3 loop reads CASSLGGNPTDTQYF. Written as DNA, the CDR3 is TGCGCCAGCAGCTTGGGAGGGAATCCCACAGATACGCAGTATTTT.

This chain joins TRBV15 and TRBJ1-3; 9 nucleotides match TRBD1. V lost 9 bases to trimming and J lost 8 bases; unmatched junction nucleotides: 14. This CDR3 comprises 15 residues. Germline values: CDR1 LNHNV, CDR2 YYDKDF (reference sequence). The CDR3 is CATRAGQGFSDTIYF. DNA of the CDR3: TGTGCCACACGAGCGGGACAGGGCTTTTCAGACACCATATATTTT.

The J gene is TRBJ1-5, the V gene TRBV19; TRBD1 agrees at 10 bases. This CDR3 region has 15 residues. Looked up from germline, CDR1 is LNHDA and CDR2 is SQIVND (reference sequence). Losses at the gene ends were 4 bases for V and 7 bases for J; bases not matched to a gene: 7. The CDR3 loop is CASSTDRGGRQPQHF. The CDR3 bases are TGTGCCAGTAGTACGGACAGGGGGGGGCGACAGCCCCAGCATTTT.

The chain carries TRBV11-2 and TRBJ1-2, with D possibly matching TRBD1 (6 bases). The V gene's germline CDR1 is SGHAT and CDR2 FQNNGV. Trimming shortened V by 5 bases and J by 0 bases, and 19 bases separated the two germline ends. This CDR3 region has 17 residues. The CDR3 sequence is CASSPGRWDTPNYGYTF. The CDR3 DNA sequence: TGTGCCAGCAGCCCCGGGAGGTGGGACACACCTAACTATGGCTACACCTTC.

The chain is built from TRBV15 and TRBJ2-5, with 8 bases identical to TRBD1. In germline, CDR1 is LNHNV, CDR2 YYDKDF (reference sequence). Unmatched junction bases numbered 5, after V lost 2 bases and J lost 3 bases. The CDR3 runs to 15 residues. The CDR3 DNA sequence: TGTGCCACCAGCAGACAAGACAGGGGAAAAGAGACCCAGTACTTC. It translates to CATSRQDRGKETQYF.

The gene calls are TRBV21-1 and TRBJ2-2; TRBD2 was called by the table and not checked on the DNA. TRBV21-1 is flagged as a pseudogene. The CDR3 spans 16 residues. The CDR3 DNA follows: TGTGCCAGCAGCATAGCGACAACTAGCGGGACCGGGGAGCTGTTTTTT. Residues: CASSIATTSGTGELFF.

V and J are TRBV10-3 and TRBJ2-6; D perhaps matches TRBD2 (6 bases). The V gene lost 10 bases and the J gene lost 1 base, with 8 bases spanning the gap. The CDR3 has 13 residues. The germline gives CDR1 ENHRY, CDR2 SYGVKD. The CDR3 DNA is TGTGCCAGCGGGGATTCTGGGGCCAACGTCCTGACTTTC. This sequence encodes CASGDSGANVLTF.

The chain joins TRBV19 to TRBJ1-1, with no clear D. Germline V gene sequence: CDR1 LNHDA, CDR2 SQIVND (reference sequence). The CDR3 is 13 residues long. Trimming took off 10 bases at V and 6 bases at J, with 18 bases between the two ends. The CDR3 bases are TGTGCCACGTACCGGGGAGGGCGGTCTGAAGCTTTCTTT. It specifies CATYRGGRSEAFF.

V is TRBV11-2 and J is TRBJ2-3, with D perhaps matching TRBD2 (6 bases). The CDR3 has 16 residues. CDR1 is SGHAT, CDR2 FQNNGV, per germline. The V end was cut by 1 base, the J end by 4 bases, with 15 bases between. The CDR3 loop is CASSLAPTWGADTQYF. The CDR3 bases are TGTGCCAGCAGCTTAGCGCCCACCTGGGGGGCAGATACGCAGTATTTT.

The rearrangement joins TRBV30 to TRBJ2-2; D is unresolved. Germline V gene data show CDR1 as GTSNPN and CDR2 as SVGIG (reference sequence). V dropped 5 bases and J dropped 10 bases, with 14 bases sitting between them. This CDR3 contains 12 residues. The CDR3 DNA follows: TGTGCCTGGTCGGAAGCGCCTACGGAGCTGTTTTTT. Translated, it gives CAWSEAPTELFF. Supplemented by reference TRBV30 and TRBJ2-2, the full variable domain reads SQTIHQWPATLVQPVGSPLSLECTVEGTSNPNLYWYRQAAGRGLQLLFYSVGIGQISSEVPQNLSASRPQDRQFILSSKKLLLSDSGFYLCAWSEAPTELFFGEGSRLTVL.

J is TRBJ2-3 and V is TRBV5-1; TRBD1 matches 9 bases. Germline values: CDR1 SGHRS, CDR2 YFSETQ. The ends lost 4 bases at V and 6 bases at J; junction bases unmatched: 6. The CDR3 length is 14 residues. CDR3 nucleotide sequence: TGCGCCAGCAGCGAACAGGGGGCAAGGGATACGCAGTATTTT. It specifies CASSEQGARDTQYF.

The CDR3 coding sequence is TGTGCCAGCAGTTATAGCGGGGGGCGATCCAATGAGCAGTTCTTC. It is translated as CASSYSGGRSNEQFF. This sequence joins TRBV6-5 and TRBJ2-1; TRBD2 agrees at 10 bases. The V segment lost 3 bases and the J segment 6 bases; nucleotides outside the gene matches: 5. The CDR3 totals 15 residues. CDR1 is MNHEY and CDR2 is SVGAGI in the germline V gene.

This chain connects TRBV7-9 to TRBJ1-3, with D tentatively TRBD1 (6 bases). Looked up from germline, CDR1 is SEHNR and CDR2 is FQNEAQ (reference sequence). With 5 bases removed from V and 0 bases from J, the gap between germline ends came to 14 bases. This CDR3 contains 16 residues. CDR3 sequence reads: CASSLDLTGSGNTIYF. In nucleotides, the CDR3 is TGTGCCAGCAGCCTAGACTTGACAGGCTCTGGAAACACCATATATTTT.

J is TRBJ1-3 and V is TRBV11-1; 9 nucleotides line up with TRBD1. Losses at the gene ends were 5 bases for V and 0 bases for J; bases not matched to a gene: 2. CDR1 is SGHAT and CDR2 is FQDESV in the germline V gene (reference sequence). This CDR3 has 15 residues. The CDR3 reads CASSRQGDSGNTIYF. The CDR3 coding sequence is TGTGCCAGCAGCCGACAGGGGGACTCTGGAAACACCATATATTTT.

The CDR3 loop reads CASSGTGGPQPQHF. DNA for the CDR3: TGTGCCAGCAGTGGGACAGGGGGCCCTCAGCCCCAGCATTTT. V is TRBV9 and J is TRBJ1-5, with TRBD1 matching over 12 bases. Germline CDR1 is SGDLS and CDR2 is YYNGEE. The CDR3 totals 14 residues. Trimming removed 5 bases from V and 6 bases from J; junction bases left unmatched: 3.